The 3 T cell receptor beta chains below come from one sample, sequenced in a study of cytomegalovirus exposure and HLA in healthy donors. The repertoire was sequenced with immunoSEQ multiplex PCR; TCRdb's copy has only in-frame clones and lacks some. The sample includes 200,000 or so clones, roughly 88% seen only once; the top ten take about an eighth. The sample comprised PBMCs. These receptors were taken from a woman in her twenties or thirties in good health and CMV-seropositive.

The CDR3 nucleotides read TGCGCCAGCAGCTTAGCGGGGAGGGGGACCCAGTACTTC. Translating gives CASSLAGRGTQYF. The rearrangement uses TRBV5-1 and TRBJ2-5; 7 bases map to TRBD2. CDR3 length equals 13 residues. Germline CDR1 and CDR2: SGHRS and YFSETQ. J was trimmed by 7 bases and V by 2 bases; bases with no gene match: 5.

V is TRBV6-5 and J is TRBJ1-2, with unresolved D. The CDR3 covers 13 residues. V gave up 5 bases and J gave up 3 bases, with 10 bases separating them. Germline V CDR1 and CDR2: MNHEY, SVGAGI. The DNA for the CDR3 is TGTGCCAGCAGTGGAGGACCGCACTATGGCTACACCTTC. This encodes CASSGGPHYGYTF.

The chain uses TRBV29-1 and TRBJ2-1; a possible D gene is TRBD2 (5 bases). V was pared by 4 bases and J by 1 base, with 8 bases between. The CDR3 length is 13 residues. Looked up from germline, CDR1 is SQVTM and CDR2 is ANQGSEA. The CDR3 nucleotides read TGCAGCGTTGGTCGGGAATCCTACAATGAGCAGTTCTTC. Amino acid sequence: CSVGRESYNEQFF.